The 23 T cell receptor beta chains listed next were all sequenced from one sample in a study of blood T cell repertoires in COVID-19. Sequencing was performed with immunoSEQ multiplex PCR; in TCRdb, only in-frame clones are kept and a portion is missing. The profile shows 250,000 or so clones, about 89% of them singletons. Sequenced input: peripheral blood. These TCRs come from a man aged 40-55 years with active or convalescent COVID-19.

The V call is TRBV6-1, the J call TRBJ2-1; D unclear. CDR3 length: 15 residues. From germline, CDR1 is MNHNS and CDR2 SASEGT. Trimming removed 1 base at V and 0 bases at J, with 7 bases between. The DNA of the CDR3 is TGTGCCAGCAGTGAAGGCCCTAGCTCCTACAATGAGCAGTTCTTC. Translating gives CASSEGPSSYNEQFF.

This chain links TRBV4-2 with TRBJ2-2; TRBD1 is a possible D gene (7 bases). Germline loops: CDR1 LGHNA, CDR2 YNFKEQ. This CDR3 region has 15 residues. V lost 1 base and J 8 bases, leaving 14 bases between the germline ends. CDR3 DNA: TGTGCCAGCAGCCAAGTCAGGGGGGTGGCTGGGGAGCTGTTTTTT. This gives the protein CASSQVRGVAGELFF.

The genes are TRBV24-1 and TRBJ2-5; D is undetermined. The CDR3 has 12 residues. The germline V and J ends were trimmed by 3 bases and 7 bases, with 8 bases remaining between them. Looked up from germline, CDR1 is KGHDR and CDR2 is SFDVKD. This chain's CDR3 is CATSDRTWTQYF. The CDR3 DNA is TGTGCCACCAGTGATCGAACTTGGACCCAGTACTTC.

The rearrangement links TRBV10-3 to TRBJ1-3; weak D call: TRBD1 (6 bases). Germline V CDR1 and CDR2: ENHRY, SYGVKD. CDR3 size: 16 residues. V shed 6 bases and J shed 0 bases, with 15 bases lying between them. The CDR3, as DNA: TGTGCCATCAGCGGGGAAGGGGGTTCCTCTGGAAACACCATATATTTT. It yields the protein CAISGEGGSSGNTIYF.

The chain links TRBV2 to TRBJ2-7, with 9 bases matching TRBD2. This CDR3 spans 15 amino acids. Germline V lookup: CDR1 SNHLY, CDR2 FYNNEI. The ends lost 6 bases at V and 0 bases at J; junction bases unmatched: 6. CDR3 DNA sequence: TGTGCCAGCAGCGCGGGACTAGCTTTCTCCTACGAGCAGTACTTC. It encodes CASSAGLAFSYEQYF.

This clone was seen a handful of times. This chain joins TRBV10-3 and TRBJ1-3; a possible D gene is TRBD1 (5 bases). Trimming shortened V by 7 bases and J by 0 bases, and 10 bases separated the two germline ends. This CDR3 spans 14 amino acids. The germline CDR1 and CDR2 sequences are ENHRY and SYGVKD. The CDR3 loop reads CAITSDISGNTIYF. Written as DNA, the CDR3 is TGTGCCATCACCTCGGACATCTCTGGAAACACCATATATTTT.

The gene calls are TRBV7-3 and TRBJ2-6, with unresolved D. Trimming cost V 2 bases and J 0 bases, with 5 bases left between them. The germline CDR1 and CDR2 sequences are SGHTA and FQGTGA. This CDR3 spans 15 amino acids. Here the CDR3 DNA reads TGTGCCAGCAGCTTAGCAGGCTCTGGGGCCAACGTCCTGACTTTC. This encodes CASSLAGSGANVLTF. The full variable domain, its missing parts supplied by reference TRBV7-3 and TRBJ2-6, is GAGVSQTPSNKVTEKGKYVELRCDPISGHTALYWYRQSLGQGPEFLIYFQGTGAADDSGLPNDRFFAVRPEGSVSTLKIQRTERGDSAVYLCASSLAGSGANVLTFGAGSRLTVL.

The chain has TRBV11-3 and TRBJ2-5, with a weak D call TRBD1 (6 bases). The CDR3 consists of 13 residues. Trimming shortened V by 4 bases and J by 2 bases, and 8 bases separated the two germline ends. From germline, CDR1 is SGHNT and CDR2 YENEEA. CDR3 sequence reads: CASSSDSQETQYF. The CDR3 nucleotides are TGTGCCAGCAGCTCGGACAGTCAAGAGACCCAGTACTTC.

In the case of this clone: Within the sample, other DNA sequences also encode this same CDR3. V and J are TRBV3-1 (or the pseudogene TRBV3-2) and TRBJ1-1; D is ambiguous. Trimming took 0 bases from V and 10 from J, leaving 9 bases between them. CDR1 LGHDT and CDR2 YNNKEL come from the germline V gene (reference sequence). CDR3 length equals 12 residues. CDR3 coding DNA: TGTGCCAGCAGCCAAGACCCGGGAGGAGCTTTCTTT. Translated, it gives CASSQDPGGAFF.

The chain combines TRBV4-1 with TRBJ2-1; possible D gene TRBD1, 5 bases. The germline V and J ends were trimmed by 8 bases and 5 bases, with 10 bases remaining between them. Germline values: CDR1 MGHRA, CDR2 YSYEKL. CDR3 size: 12 residues. The CDR3 sequence: CASAVGDNEQFF. The DNA of the CDR3 is TGCGCCAGCGCGGTAGGGGACAATGAGCAGTTCTTC.

The V and J genes are TRBV9 and TRBJ1-4, with TRBD1 matching 7 bases. The germline V gene has CDR1 SGDLS and CDR2 YYNGEE. V lost 3 bases and J lost 8; bases outside the gene matches: 10. This CDR3 contains 15 residues. In DNA, the CDR3 is TGTGCCAGCAGCGCAGGGGGACGGTGGGAAGAAAAACTGTTTTTT. Translating it yields CASSAGGRWEEKLFF.

This rearrangement joins TRBV24-1 to TRBJ2-3, with D perhaps matching TRBD2 (5 bases). Germline CDR1 and CDR2: KGHDR and SFDVKD. V lost 3 bases and J 9 bases, leaving 12 bases between the germline ends. There are 13 residues in the CDR3. CDR3 region: CATSDPLSGTQYF. The CDR3 DNA sequence: TGTGCCACCAGTGATCCCTTATCGGGGACGCAGTATTTT.

This chain links TRBV28 with TRBJ1-6, with 7 positions matching TRBD1. The CDR3 spans 12 residues. With 4 bases clipped from V and 10 bases from J, the junction kept 1 base outside the gene matches. Per germline, CDR1 MDHEN and CDR2 SYDVKM. DNA for the CDR3: TGTGCCAGCAGTTCCAGGGGGTCACCCCTCCACTTT. Residues: CASSSRGSPLHF.

The chain has TRBV9 and TRBJ2-2, with 10 nucleotides matching TRBD2. CDR1 and CDR2 from the germline V gene are SGDLS and YYNGEE. CDR3 length: 15 amino acids. Losses at the gene ends were 2 bases for V and 5 bases for J; bases not matched to a gene: 3. In nucleotides, the CDR3 is TGTGCCAGCAGCGTGACTAGCGGGTCGACCGGGGAGCTGTTTTTT. As protein: CASSVTSGSTGELFF.

This clone was observed a handful of times. V gene TRBV13 combines with J gene TRBJ1-1; 7 positions match TRBD1. The CDR3 runs to 14 residues. Germline-derived CDR1 and CDR2 are PRHDT and FYEKMQ (reference sequence). Trimming removed 1 base from V and 9 bases from J; junction bases left unmatched: 8. The chain's CDR3 is CASSLEGVRGKAFF. In DNA form, the CDR3 reads TGTGCCAGCAGCTTAGAGGGTGTCAGGGGGAAAGCTTTCTTT.

V is TRBV10-3 and J is TRBJ1-5; tentatively, D is TRBD1 (6 bases). This CDR3 spans 14 amino acids. CDR1 and CDR2 (germline): ENHRY, SYGVKD. Trimming shortened V by 0 bases and J by 6 bases, and 9 bases separated the two germline ends. The CDR3, as DNA: TGTGCCATCAGTGAGTCACAGGGATTTCAGCCCCAGCATTTT. Translation: CAISESQGFQPQHF.

The rearrangement links TRBV5-1 to TRBJ1-3; D call uncertain. CDR3 length equals 14 residues. CDR1 and CDR2 from the germline V gene are SGHRS and YFSETQ. V dropped 2 bases and J dropped 2 bases, with 8 bases sitting between them. The CDR3 protein is CASSLGVPGNTIYF. CDR3 nucleotide sequence: TGCGCCAGCAGCTTAGGAGTACCTGGAAACACCATATATTTT.

The genes are TRBV12-3 or TRBV12-4 and TRBJ1-2, with 8 bases lining up with TRBD1. CDR3 length: 11 amino acids. Losses at the gene ends were 6 bases for V and 8 bases for J; bases not matched to a gene: 2. CDR3: CASRQGGGYTF. The CDR3 coding sequence is TGTGCCAGCAGACAGGGGGGAGGCTACACCTTC.

The count of this clone is one. The chain couples TRBV25-1 to TRBJ2-2; the D gene is possibly TRBD1 (5 bases). The CDR3 runs to 14 residues. Between the trimmed V and J ends, which lost 3 bases and 5 bases, there was a span of 10 bases. The V gene's germline CDR1 is MGHDK and CDR2 SYGVNS. CDR3 nucleotides: TGTGCCAGCAGTGACAGGGAAAGGACCGGGGAGCTGTTTTTT. It yields the protein CASSDRERTGELFF.

The chain recombines TRBV5-1 with TRBJ2-5, with 9 positions matching TRBD1. The CDR3 is 14 residues long. V was pared by 1 base and J by 3 bases, with 1 base of the junction left unmatched. Germline CDR1 is SGHRS and CDR2 is YFSETQ. This CDR3 reads CASSLRTGEETQYF. The CDR3 coding sequence is TGCGCCAGCAGCTTGCGGACAGGGGAAGAGACCCAGTACTTC.

The CDR3, as DNA: TGTGCCAGCAGCCAAGGCGGTCAAGAGACCCAGTACTTC. Its protein product is CASSQGGQETQYF. This chain uses TRBV3-1 (or the pseudogene TRBV3-2) with TRBJ2-5; D uncertain. The V gene lost 1 base and the J gene lost 2 bases, with 5 bases spanning the gap. Germline CDR1 reads LGHDT; CDR2 reads YNNKEL (reference sequence). CDR3 size: 13 residues.

This chain connects TRBV7-9 to TRBJ1-4, with D perhaps matching TRBD1 (5 bases). Germline loops: CDR1 SEHNR, CDR2 FQNEAQ (reference sequence). The CDR3 runs to 15 residues. Trimming removed 8 bases from V and 7 bases from J, with 20 bases in between. As DNA, the CDR3 is TGTGCCAGCGCAGACTACGGGACTGGAATTGAAAAACTGTTTTTT. This codes for CASADYGTGIEKLFF.

The chain employs TRBV2 and TRBJ1-5; 9 nucleotides line up with TRBD1. The J segment lost 6 bases and the V segment lost 2 bases, leaving 8 bases of the junction unmatched. The CDR3 is 16 amino acids. Germline values: CDR1 SNHLY, CDR2 FYNNEI. The CDR3 DNA follows: TGTGCCAGCAGTGAAACCGGACAGGGGTCTTCTCAGCCCCAGCATTTT. Its translation: CASSETGQGSSQPQHF.